This passage covers 22 T cell receptor beta chains from one sample sequenced in a study of T-cell reconstitution after alpha-beta-depleted transplantation in children. Unique molecular identifiers were incorporated when the TCRbeta library was constructed. Each CDR3 protein gets one entry after TCRdb re-called the PCR reads with MiXCR. The sample consists of fewer than 550,000 distinct CDR3 sequences, roughly a tenth of them appearing once. The sequenced sample was PBMCs, obtained before TCRalphabeta/CD19-depleted stem cell transplant. These receptors were obtained from a child aged 2-15 years with inherited bone marrow failure, due to receive a stem cell transplant.

Only a few counts were recorded for this clonotype. V usage is TRBV30 and J usage is TRBJ2-7, with TRBD2 matching 9 bases. Germline CDR1 and CDR2: GTSNPN and SVGIG (reference sequence). Germline trimming cut 0 bases from V and 4 bases from J; bases unmatched to any gene: 4. CDR3 size: 14 residues. CDR3 in amino acids: CAWSVGLAGYEQYF. The CDR3 DNA follows: TGTGCCTGGAGTGTAGGCCTAGCGGGATACGAGCAGTACTTC.

This clonotype came up many times. The chain links TRBV10-3 to TRBJ2-2; D might be TRBD2 (6 bases). Looked up from germline, CDR1 is ENHRY and CDR2 is SYGVKD. Trimming pared 8 bases from V and 6 bases from J, leaving 16 bases between. The CDR3 contains 14 residues. CDR3 DNA: TGTGCCATCGGGGACGGGACTCGATCCGGGGAGCTGTTTTTT. This translates into CAIGDGTRSGELFF.

This clonotype was seen many times. The chain links TRBV4-3 to TRBJ2-7; D uncertain. Germline V CDR1 and CDR2: LGHNA, YSLEER. The CDR3 has 14 amino acids. V was trimmed by 1 base and J by 3 bases, leaving 10 bases between them. CDR3 nucleotides: TGCGCCAGCAGCCAAGCCCGGGCAAGCTACGAGCAGTACTTC. Amino acids: CASSQARASYEQYF.

Many counts were recorded for this clonotype. The V gene is TRBV12-3 or TRBV12-4, the J gene TRBJ2-5; D not resolved. V shed 5 bases and J shed 3 bases, with 10 bases lying between them. This CDR3 spans 13 amino acids. In nucleotides, the CDR3 is TGTGCCAGCAGTCGACGGATGGAAGAGACCCAGTACTTC. Translation gives CASSRRMEETQYF.

The gene calls are TRBV9 and TRBJ2-3; 10 bases map to TRBD2. The CDR3 covers 16 residues. In germline, CDR1 is SGDLS, CDR2 YYNGEE. With V trimmed by 0 bases and J by 4 bases, 5 bases remained unmatched. The CDR3 DNA sequence: TGTGCCAGCAGCGTAGATCTAGCGGGAGTACCAGATACGCAGTATTTT. It yields the protein CASSVDLAGVPDTQYF.

This clonotype was seen repeatedly, ten times or more. V is TRBV7-2 and J is TRBJ1-1; D is undetermined. Germline-derived CDR1 and CDR2 are SGHTA and FQGNSA. V shed 1 base and J shed 3 bases, with 6 bases lying between them. CDR3 size: 13 residues. CDR3 sequence reads: CASSLDRDTEAFF. The DNA of the CDR3 is TGTGCCAGCAGCTTAGATCGGGACACTGAAGCTTTCTTT.

This clonotype appeared many times. The V gene is TRBV20-1, the J gene TRBJ2-7; D remains ambiguous. The CDR3 runs to 12 residues. Germline loops: CDR1 DFQATT, CDR2 SNEGSKA (reference sequence). V was clipped by 5 bases and J by 1 base, with 9 bases between them. CDR3 DNA: TGCAGTGCTCGTGAAGGTTCCTACGAGCAGTACTTC. Translation gives CSAREGSYEQYF.

This clonotype has ten or more counts. V and J are TRBV6-2 or TRBV6-3 and TRBJ2-1, with a possible D match to TRBD1 (5 bases). Trimming removed 2 bases at V and 0 bases at J, with 14 bases between. Germline CDR1 is MNHEY and CDR2 is SVGEGT. This CDR3 has 17 residues. The CDR3 region is CASSYPFRGNSYNEQFF. CDR3 bases: TGTGCCAGCAGTTACCCCTTTAGGGGTAACTCCTACAATGAGCAGTTCTTC.

Points on this clonotype: A much larger clone lies a single base off, so this may be a read error. The chain couples TRBV27 to TRBJ2-7; 11 bases match TRBD2. Judging by the DNA end, TRBJ2-1 fits better; the J call may be wrong. The CDR3 spans 17 residues. Germline V gene data show CDR1 as MNHEY and CDR2 as SMNVEV (reference sequence). The CDR3 sequence: CASSLHPGLADLYEQFF. CDR3 coding DNA: TGTGCCAGCAGTTTACATCCGGGACTAGCGGACCTCTACGAGCAGTTCTTC.

This clonotype was counted many times. The CDR3 DNA reads TGCGCCAGCAGCCAAGACGGGACGGGCTCTGGGGCCAACGTCCTGACTTTC. Translation: CASSQDGTGSGANVLTF. The V and J genes are TRBV4-3 and TRBJ2-6, with D perhaps being TRBD1 or TRBD2 (5 bases each). Germline V gene lookup returns CDR1 LGHNA and CDR2 YSLEER. V lost 0 bases, J lost 0 bases, and 9 bases lay in between. The CDR3 is made up of 17 amino acids.

The rearrangement joins TRBV2 to TRBJ2-7; a weak D match, TRBD2 (6 bases). There are 14 residues in the CDR3. Trimming removed 5 bases from V and 5 bases from J, with 16 bases in between. Germline loops: CDR1 SNHLY, CDR2 FYNNEI. The CDR3 region has the DNA TGTGCCAGCAGTACCCGACAGCGGGCGGACGAGCAGTACTTC. Protein product: CASSTRQRADEQYF.

This clonotype was detected many times. J is TRBJ2-7 and V is TRBV20-1; D not certain. The CDR3 has 14 amino acids. The V gene lost 1 base and the J gene lost 5 bases, with 15 bases spanning the gap. The V gene's germline CDR1 is DFQATT and CDR2 SNEGSKA (reference sequence). This CDR3 reads CSARVLGLKNEQYF. DNA for the CDR3: TGCAGTGCTAGAGTCTTAGGCCTCAAAAACGAGCAGTACTTC.

As regards this clonotype: This may stem from a read error, because a much larger clone lies one nucleotide away. The genes are TRBV12-3 or TRBV12-4 and TRBJ2-5; 10 bases align to TRBD1. This CDR3 comprises 14 residues. The J segment lost 5 bases and the V segment lost 10 bases, leaving 10 bases of the junction unmatched. The chain's CDR3 is CAIRKTGGMETQYF. CDR3 DNA sequence: TGTGCCATCAGAAAGACAGGGGGCATGGAGACCCAGTACTTC.

This clonotype was detected ten times or more. The chain has TRBV28 and TRBJ2-1; TRBD2 agrees at 8 bases. Germline V gene lookup returns CDR1 MDHEN and CDR2 SYDVKM. With V trimmed by 1 base and J by 4 bases, 12 bases remained unmatched. CDR3 length: 18 residues. CDR3 sequence reads: CASSLSSGGLLLYNEQFF. CDR3 bases: TGTGCCAGCAGTTTATCGAGCGGGGGCCTCCTCCTTTACAATGAGCAGTTCTTC.

This clonotype was seen repeatedly, ten times or more. The V and J genes are TRBV27 and TRBJ2-1; D unresolved. With 1 base removed from V and 3 bases from J, the gap between germline ends came to 13 bases. The CDR3 totals 16 residues. Germline V lookup: CDR1 MNHEY, CDR2 SMNVEV (reference sequence). The CDR3 nucleotides read TGTGCCAGCAGTTTATATCGCGAAATCGACTACAATGAGCAGTTCTTC. Residues: CASSLYREIDYNEQFF.

This clonotype was seen a single time. A much larger clone differs by one base, so this may be a read error. This rearrangement joins TRBV11-1 to TRBJ1-4; D remains ambiguous. CDR1 and CDR2 from the germline V gene are SGHAT and FQDESV (reference sequence). V was shortened by 6 bases and J by 7 bases, with 18 bases between the two germline ends. This CDR3 is built from 15 residues. The CDR3 loop reads CASRGSGAFCEKLFF. The CDR3 bases are TGTGCCAGCAGAGGCTCCGGAGCGTTCTGTGAAAAACTGTTTTTT. Full variable domain (outside the CDR3, taken from reference TRBV11-1 and TRBJ1-4): EAEVAQSPRYKITEKSQAVAFWCDPISGHATLYWYRQILGQGPELLVQFQDESVVDDSQLPKDRFSAERLKGVDSTLKIQPAELGDSAMYLCASRGSGAFCEKLFFGSGTQLSVL.

As concerns this clonotype: Since a much larger clone is just one base distant, this may be a read error. This rearrangement joins TRBV27 to TRBJ2-3; a weak D match, TRBD2 (5 bases). Germline-derived CDR1 and CDR2 are MNHEY and SMNVEV (reference sequence). Between the trimmed V and J ends, which lost 4 bases and 1 base, there was a span of 12 bases. This CDR3 is 15 amino acids long. This CDR3 is CASSSTTTCTDTQYF. In DNA form, the CDR3 reads TGTGCCAGCAGTTCGACTACCACTTGCACAGATACGCAGTATTTT.

This clonotype was seen at least ten times. The chain is built from TRBV20-1 and TRBJ2-3; D is unresolved. V dropped 7 bases and J dropped 2 bases, with 13 bases sitting between them. The CDR3 is 13 residues long. CDR1 is DFQATT, CDR2 SNEGSKA, per germline (reference sequence). CDR3 amino acids: CSEIGTATDTQYF. CDR3 in DNA: TGCAGTGAAATAGGAACAGCCACAGATACGCAGTATTTT.

This clonotype was seen at least ten times. The chain combines TRBV29-1 with TRBJ1-1; D is unresolved. V dropped 6 bases and J dropped 3 bases, with 8 bases sitting between them. Per the germline V gene, CDR1 is SQVTM and CDR2 is ANQGSEA. The CDR3 has 11 amino acids. This CDR3 reads CSVPPDTEAFF. CDR3 in DNA: TGCAGCGTCCCCCCGGACACTGAAGCTTTCTTT.

The chain links TRBV11-2 to TRBJ2-3; maybe TRBD2 (5 bases). The V gene lost 4 bases and the J gene lost 1 base, with 12 bases spanning the gap. The CDR3 loop spans 15 amino acids. Germline CDR1 SGHAT, CDR2 FQNNGV. CDR3 amino acids: CASSSFRGGTDTQYF. CDR3 nucleotides: TGTGCCAGCAGCTCTTTCCGGGGAGGCACAGATACGCAGTATTTT.

This clonotype was seen at least ten times. CDR3 coding DNA: TGTGCCAGCAGCCTAAAACAGGGGGCCTACGAGCAGTACTTC. This gives the protein CASSLKQGAYEQYF. V usage is TRBV7-2 and J usage is TRBJ2-7, with 8 bases lining up with TRBD1. CDR3 size: 14 residues. The J segment lost 2 bases and the V segment lost 5 bases, leaving 5 bases of the junction unmatched. Germline CDR1 SGHTA, CDR2 FQGNSA.

Many counts were recorded for this clonotype. The chain combines TRBV19 with TRBJ1-6; weak D call: TRBD1 (6 bases). V lost 7 bases and J lost 4, with 11 bases in between. Germline V CDR1 and CDR2: LNHDA, SQIVND (reference sequence). This CDR3 has 14 residues. This chain's CDR3 is CASIDRPYNSPLHF. In nucleotides, the CDR3 is TGTGCCAGTATCGACAGGCCATATAATTCACCCCTCCACTTT.